The clone carrying this T cell receptor (beta chain) was picked up a small number of times. Its specificity is not known. The data originate from a study of T cells in Graves' hyperthyroidism and ophthalmopathy. Researchers took RNA transcripts and amplified the TCR beta CDR3 regions from them. The HTBI primer set was used in a first-round RT-PCR of the TCR CDR3. In TCRdb, the multiplex PCR reads were re-called with MiXCR into one record per CDR3 protein. The sample yields around 540,000 distinct CDR3 sequences, 35% to 55% seen once. General study results and limits: Peripheral blood also featured most of the thyroid clonotypes expanded above 0.001.

CDR3 length: 16 residues. Trimming pared 2 bases from V and 1 base from J, leaving 15 bases between. Germline values: CDR1 SGHRS, CDR2 YFSETQ. This TCR came from a woman between 18 and 29 years old with Graves' hyperthyroidism. Sequenced input: peripheral blood or thyroid tissue (not recorded which). This rearrangement joins TRBV5-1 to TRBJ1-1; D is undetermined. DNA for the CDR3: TGCGCCAGCAGCTTCCCTTCCGCACACGGGAACACTGAAGCTTTCTTT. This translates into CASSFPSAHGNTEAFF.